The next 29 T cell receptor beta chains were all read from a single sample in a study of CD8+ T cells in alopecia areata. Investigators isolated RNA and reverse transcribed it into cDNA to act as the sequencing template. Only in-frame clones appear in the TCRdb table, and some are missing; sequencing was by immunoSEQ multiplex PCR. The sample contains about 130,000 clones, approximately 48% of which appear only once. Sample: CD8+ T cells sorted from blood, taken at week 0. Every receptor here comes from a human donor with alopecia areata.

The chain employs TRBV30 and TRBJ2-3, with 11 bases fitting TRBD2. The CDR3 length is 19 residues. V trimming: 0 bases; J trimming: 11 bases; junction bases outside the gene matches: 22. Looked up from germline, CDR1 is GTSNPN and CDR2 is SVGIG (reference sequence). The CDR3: CAWSVKGELASGGPSEQYF. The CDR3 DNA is TGTGCCTGGAGTGTTAAAGGTGAACTCGCTAGCGGGGGGCCATCGGAGCAGTATTTT.

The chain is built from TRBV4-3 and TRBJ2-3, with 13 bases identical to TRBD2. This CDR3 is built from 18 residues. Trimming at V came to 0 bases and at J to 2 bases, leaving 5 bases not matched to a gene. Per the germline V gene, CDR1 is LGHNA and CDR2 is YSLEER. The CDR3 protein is CASSQDLGLAGDTDTQYF. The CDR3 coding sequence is TGCGCCAGCAGCCAAGATTTAGGACTAGCGGGGGACACAGATACGCAGTATTTT.

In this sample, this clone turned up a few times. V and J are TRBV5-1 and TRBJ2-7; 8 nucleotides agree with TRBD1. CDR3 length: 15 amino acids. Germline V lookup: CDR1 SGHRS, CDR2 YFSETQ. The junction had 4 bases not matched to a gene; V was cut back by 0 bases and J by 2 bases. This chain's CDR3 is CASSLGTGPAYEQYF. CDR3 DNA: TGCGCCAGCAGCTTGGGGACAGGGCCGGCCTACGAGCAGTACTTC. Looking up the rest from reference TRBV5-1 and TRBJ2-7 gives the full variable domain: KAGVTQTPRYLIKTRGQQVTLSCSPISGHRSVSWYQQTPGQGLQFLFEYFSETQRNKGNFPGRFSGRQFSNSRSEMNVSTLELGDSALYLCASSLGTGPAYEQYFGPGTRLTVT.

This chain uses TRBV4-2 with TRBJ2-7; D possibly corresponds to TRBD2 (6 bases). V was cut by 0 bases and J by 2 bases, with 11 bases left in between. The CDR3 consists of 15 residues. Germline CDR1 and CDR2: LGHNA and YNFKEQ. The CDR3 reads CASSQEGGVAYEQYF. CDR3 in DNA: TGTGCCAGCAGCCAAGAGGGCGGGGTGGCCTACGAGCAGTACTTC.

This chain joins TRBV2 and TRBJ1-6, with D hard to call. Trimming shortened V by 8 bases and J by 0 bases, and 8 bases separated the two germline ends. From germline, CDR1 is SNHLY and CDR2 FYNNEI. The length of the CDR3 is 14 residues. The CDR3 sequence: CASGQASYNSPLHF. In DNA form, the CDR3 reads TGTGCCAGCGGCCAAGCCTCCTATAATTCACCCCTCCACTTT.

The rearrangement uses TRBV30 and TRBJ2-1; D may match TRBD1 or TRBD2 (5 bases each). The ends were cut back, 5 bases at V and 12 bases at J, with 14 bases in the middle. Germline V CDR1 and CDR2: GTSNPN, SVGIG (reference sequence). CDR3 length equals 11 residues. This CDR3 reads CAWEGLVAQFF. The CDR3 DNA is TGTGCCTGGGAGGGGCTAGTAGCGCAGTTCTTC. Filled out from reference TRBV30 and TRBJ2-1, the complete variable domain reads SQTIHQWPATLVQPVGSPLSLECTVEGTSNPNLYWYRQAAGRGLQLLFYSVGIGQISSEVPQNLSASRPQDRQFILSSKKLLLSDSGFYLCAWEGLVAQFFGPGTRLTVL.

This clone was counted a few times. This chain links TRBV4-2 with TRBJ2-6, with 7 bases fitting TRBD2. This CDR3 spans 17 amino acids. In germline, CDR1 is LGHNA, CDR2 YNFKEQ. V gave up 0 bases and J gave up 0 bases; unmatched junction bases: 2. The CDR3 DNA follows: TGTGCCAGCAGCCAAGATGGGACTAACTCTGGGGCCAACGTCCTGACTTTC. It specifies CASSQDGTNSGANVLTF.

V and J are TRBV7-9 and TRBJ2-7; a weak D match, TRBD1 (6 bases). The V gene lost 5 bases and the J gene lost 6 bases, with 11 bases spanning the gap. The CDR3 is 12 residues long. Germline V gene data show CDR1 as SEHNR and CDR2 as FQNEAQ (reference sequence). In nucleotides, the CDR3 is TGTGCCAGCAGCCCGACAGGCGGCGAGCAGTACTTC. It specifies CASSPTGGEQYF.

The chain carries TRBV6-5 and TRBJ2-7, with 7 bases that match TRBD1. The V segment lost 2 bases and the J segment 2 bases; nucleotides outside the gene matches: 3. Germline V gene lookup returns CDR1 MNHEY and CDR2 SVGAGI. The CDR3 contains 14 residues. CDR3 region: CASSYLTGAYEQYF. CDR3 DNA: TGTGCCAGCAGTTACCTAACAGGGGCCTACGAGCAGTACTTC.

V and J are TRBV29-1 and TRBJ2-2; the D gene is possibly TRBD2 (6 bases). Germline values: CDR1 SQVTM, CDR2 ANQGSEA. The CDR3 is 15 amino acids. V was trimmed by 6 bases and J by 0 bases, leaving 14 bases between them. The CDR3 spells CSVRPPGANTGELFF. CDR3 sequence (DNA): TGCAGCGTCCGTCCACCGGGGGCGAACACCGGGGAGCTGTTTTTT.

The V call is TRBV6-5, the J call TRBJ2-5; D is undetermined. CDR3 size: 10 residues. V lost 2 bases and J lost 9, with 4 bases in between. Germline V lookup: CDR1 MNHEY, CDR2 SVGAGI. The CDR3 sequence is CASSYPPQYF. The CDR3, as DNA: TGTGCCAGCAGTTACCCACCCCAGTACTTC.

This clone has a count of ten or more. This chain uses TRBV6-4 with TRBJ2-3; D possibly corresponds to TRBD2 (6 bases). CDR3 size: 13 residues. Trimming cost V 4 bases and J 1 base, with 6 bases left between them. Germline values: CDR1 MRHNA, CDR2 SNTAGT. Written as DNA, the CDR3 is TGTGCCAGCAGTGCGGGGGGCACAGATACGCAGTATTTT. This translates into CASSAGGTDTQYF.

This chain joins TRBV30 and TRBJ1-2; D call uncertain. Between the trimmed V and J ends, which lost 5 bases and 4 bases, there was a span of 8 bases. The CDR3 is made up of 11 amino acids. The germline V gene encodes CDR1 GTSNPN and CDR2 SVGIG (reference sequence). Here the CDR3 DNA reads TGTGCCTGGGAACAGCCCTATGGCTACACCTTC. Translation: CAWEQPYGYTF.

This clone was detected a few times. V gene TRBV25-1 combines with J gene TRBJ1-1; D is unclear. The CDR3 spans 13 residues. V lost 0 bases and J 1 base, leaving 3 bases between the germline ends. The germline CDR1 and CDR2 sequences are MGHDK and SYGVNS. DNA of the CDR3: TGTGCCAGCAGTGAATATGAGAACACTGAAGCTTTCTTT. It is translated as CASSEYENTEAFF.

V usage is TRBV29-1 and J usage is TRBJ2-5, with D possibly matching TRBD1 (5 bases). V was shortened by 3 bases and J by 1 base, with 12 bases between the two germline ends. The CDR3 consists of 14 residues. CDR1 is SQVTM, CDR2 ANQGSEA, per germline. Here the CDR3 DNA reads TGCAGCGTTGATTTGGCAGGGCCCCAAGAGACCCAGTACTTC. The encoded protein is CSVDLAGPQETQYF.

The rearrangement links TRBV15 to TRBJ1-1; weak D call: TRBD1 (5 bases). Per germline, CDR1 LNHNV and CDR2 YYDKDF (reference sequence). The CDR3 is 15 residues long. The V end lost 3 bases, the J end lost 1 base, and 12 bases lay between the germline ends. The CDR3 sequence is CATSRADTQNTEAFF. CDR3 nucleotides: TGTGCCACCAGCAGGGCGGACACACAGAACACTGAAGCTTTCTTT. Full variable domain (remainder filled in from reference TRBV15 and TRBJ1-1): DAMVIQNPRYQVTQFGKPVTLSCSQTLNHNVMYWYQQKSSQAPKLLFHYYDKDFNNEADTPDNFQSRRPNTSFCFLDIRSPGLGDTAMYLCATSRADTQNTEAFFGQGTRLTVV.

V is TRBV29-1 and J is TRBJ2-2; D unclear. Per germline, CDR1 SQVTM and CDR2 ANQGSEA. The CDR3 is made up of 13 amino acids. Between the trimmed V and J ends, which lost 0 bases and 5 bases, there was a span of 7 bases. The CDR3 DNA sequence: TGCAGCGTTGAAGAGGTTACAACCGGGGAGCTGTTTTTT. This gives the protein CSVEEVTTGELFF.

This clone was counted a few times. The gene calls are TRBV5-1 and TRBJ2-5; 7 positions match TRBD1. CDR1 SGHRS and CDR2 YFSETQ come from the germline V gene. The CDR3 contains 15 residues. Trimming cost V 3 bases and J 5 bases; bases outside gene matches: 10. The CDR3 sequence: CASSSEGAGSETQYF. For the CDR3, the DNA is TGCGCCAGCAGCTCAGAGGGGGCAGGGTCGGAGACCCAGTACTTC.

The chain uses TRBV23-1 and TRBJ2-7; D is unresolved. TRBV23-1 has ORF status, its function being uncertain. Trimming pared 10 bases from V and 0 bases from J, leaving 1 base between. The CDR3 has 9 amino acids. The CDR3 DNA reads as TGCGCCACCTCCTACGAGCAGTACTTC. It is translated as CATSYEQYF.

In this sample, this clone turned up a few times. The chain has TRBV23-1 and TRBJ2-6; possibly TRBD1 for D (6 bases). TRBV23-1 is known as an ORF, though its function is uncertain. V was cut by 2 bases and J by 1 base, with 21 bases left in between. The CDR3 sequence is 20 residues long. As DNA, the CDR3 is TGCGCCAGCAGTCAAGGACAGTCAGATCCATATAATTCTGGGGCCAACGTCCTGACTTTC. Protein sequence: CASSQGQSDPYNSGANVLTF.

Written as DNA, the CDR3 is TGCAGTGCTTCCCCGGATACGCAGTATTTT. This translates into CSASPDTQYF. The chain employs TRBV20-1 and TRBJ2-3; D uncertain. The CDR3 length is 10 residues. V shed 5 bases and J shed 6 bases, with 6 bases lying between them. Germline V lookup: CDR1 DFQATT, CDR2 SNEGSKA (reference sequence).

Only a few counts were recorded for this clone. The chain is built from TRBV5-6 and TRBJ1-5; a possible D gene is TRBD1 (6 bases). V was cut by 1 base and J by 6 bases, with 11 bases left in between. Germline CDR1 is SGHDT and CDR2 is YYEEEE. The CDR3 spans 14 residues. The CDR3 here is CASSLPGAGQPQHF. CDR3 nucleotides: TGTGCCAGCAGCTTGCCAGGGGCCGGTCAGCCCCAGCATTTT. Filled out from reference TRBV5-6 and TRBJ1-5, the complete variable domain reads DAGVTQSPTHLIKTRGQQVTLRCSPKSGHDTVSWYQQALGQGPQFIFQYYEEEERQRGNFPDRFSGHQFPNYSSELNVNALLLGDSALYLCASSLPGAGQPQHFGDGTRLSIL.

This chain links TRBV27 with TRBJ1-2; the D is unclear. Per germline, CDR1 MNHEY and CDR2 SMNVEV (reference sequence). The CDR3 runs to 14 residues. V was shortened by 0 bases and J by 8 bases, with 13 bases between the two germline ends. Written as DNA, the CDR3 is TGTGCCAGCAGTTTATCCGCGGGGATGAGCGGCTACACCTTC. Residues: CASSLSAGMSGYTF.

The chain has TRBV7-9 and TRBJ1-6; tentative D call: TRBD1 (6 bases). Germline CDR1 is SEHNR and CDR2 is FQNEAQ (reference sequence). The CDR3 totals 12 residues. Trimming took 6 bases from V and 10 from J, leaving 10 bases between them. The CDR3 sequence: CASREQGSPLHF. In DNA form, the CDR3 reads TGTGCCAGCAGGGAACAGGGCTCACCCCTCCACTTT.

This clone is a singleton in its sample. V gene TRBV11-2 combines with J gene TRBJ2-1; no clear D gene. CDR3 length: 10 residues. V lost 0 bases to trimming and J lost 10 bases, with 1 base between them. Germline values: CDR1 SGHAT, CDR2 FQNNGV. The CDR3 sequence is CASSLEEQFF. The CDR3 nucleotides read TGTGCCAGCAGCTTAGAGGAGCAGTTCTTC.

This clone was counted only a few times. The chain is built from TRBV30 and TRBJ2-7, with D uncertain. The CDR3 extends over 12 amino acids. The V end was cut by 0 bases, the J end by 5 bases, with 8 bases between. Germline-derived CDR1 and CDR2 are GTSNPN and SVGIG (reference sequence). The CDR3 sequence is CAWSVVVNEQYF. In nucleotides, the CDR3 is TGTGCCTGGAGTGTAGTGGTGAACGAGCAGTACTTC.

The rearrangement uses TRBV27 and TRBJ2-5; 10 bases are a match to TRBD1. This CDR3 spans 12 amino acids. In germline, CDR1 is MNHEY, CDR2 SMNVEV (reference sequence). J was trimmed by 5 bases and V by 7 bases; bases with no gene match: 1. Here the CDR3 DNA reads TGTGCCAGCACGGGACAGGGGGAGACCCAGTACTTC. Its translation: CASTGQGETQYF.

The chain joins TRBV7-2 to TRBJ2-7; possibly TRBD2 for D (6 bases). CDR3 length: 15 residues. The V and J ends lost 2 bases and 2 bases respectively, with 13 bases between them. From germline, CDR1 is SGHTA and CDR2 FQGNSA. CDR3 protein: CASSLSAGPPYEQYF. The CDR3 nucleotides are TGTGCCAGCAGCTTATCTGCGGGGCCCCCCTACGAGCAGTACTTC.

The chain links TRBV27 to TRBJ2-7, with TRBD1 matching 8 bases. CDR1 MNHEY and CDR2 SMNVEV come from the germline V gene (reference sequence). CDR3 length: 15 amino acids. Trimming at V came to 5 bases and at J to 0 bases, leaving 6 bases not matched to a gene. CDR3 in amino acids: CASSVQGGHSYEQYF. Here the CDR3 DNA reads TGTGCCAGCAGTGTACAGGGGGGCCACTCCTACGAGCAGTACTTC.